The rows below give T cell receptor beta chains drawn from one sample of a study of beta chain features in type 1 diabetes. Clones were read by immunoSEQ multiplex PCR, and TCRdb kept only the in-frame ones, dropping some. The profile shows fewer than 200,000 clones, around 8.5% of them singletons. Input material: central memory CD4+ T cells from blood. These receptors all come from a man between 18 and 35 years old in good health. Each CDR3 is given with its conserved first and last residue. The D gene is left open where the match is weak. A row's size may be missing; if present it is once, few, many or a size class.

V	J	D	size	CDR3	DNA
TRBV29-1	TRBJ2-1	TRBD2	few	CSVGAGAYSYNEQFF	TGCAGCGTTGGAGCGGGGGCTTACTCCTACAATGAGCAGTTCTTC
TRBV25-1	TRBJ2-5	TRBD2	.	CASSEYRLAGGEETQYF	TGTGCCAGCAGTGAATATAGGCTAGCGGGAGGGGAAGAGACCCAGTACTTC
TRBV18	TRBJ2-2	.	.	CASSPSDSRFGELFF	TGTGCCAGCTCACCCTCAGACAGTCGATTCGGGGAGCTGTTTTTT
TRBV28	TRBJ1-4	.	many	CASSLFGEKLFF	TGTGCCAGCAGTTTGTTCGGTGAAAAACTGTTTTTT
TRBV6-1	TRBJ1-2	.	.	CASSVDSQYYGYTF	TGTGCCAGCAGTGTCGACAGCCAGTACTATGGCTACACCTTC
TRBV4-2	TRBJ2-1	TRBD2	.	CASSQDGLGDDEQFF	TGTGCCAGCAGCCAAGATGGACTAGGGGACGATGAGCAGTTCTTC
TRBV27	TRBJ2-1	.	.	CASSFHRLVNEQFF	TGTGCCAGCAGTTTTCACAGGCTAGTCAATGAGCAGTTCTTC
TRBV9	TRBJ2-3	.	.	CASSVEVGRGEDTQYF	TGTGCCAGCAGCGTAGAAGTGGGCAGGGGGGAAGATACGCAGTATTTT
TRBV7-9	TRBJ1-1	.	.	CASSPKGGLGTEAFF	TGTGCCAGCAGCCCCAAGGGCGGGCTGGGCACTGAAGCTTTCTTT
TRBV25-1	TRBJ2-3	.	.	CASRDRRTDTQYF	TGTGCCAGCAGGGACAGACGCACAGATACGCAGTATTTT
TRBV30	TRBJ1-1	.	.	CAWSLGTSNTEAFF	TGTGCCTGGAGCCTTGGGACTTCGAACACTGAAGCTTTCTTT
TRBV11-1	TRBJ2-7	TRBD1	.	CASSSGQGSYEQYF	TGTGCCAGCAGCTCGGGACAGGGAAGTTACGAGCAGTACTTC
TRBV18	TRBJ1-3	.	.	CASSPQGEAGNTIYF	TGTGCCAGCTCACCACAGGGAGAGGCTGGAAACACCATATATTTT
TRBV15	TRBJ2-7	TRBD1	many	CATNRDRGSYEQYF	TGTGCCACCAACAGGGACAGGGGCTCCTACGAGCAGTACTTC
TRBV5-1	TRBJ1-4	TRBD1	.	CASSLGQGVYEKLFF	TGCGCCAGCAGCTTGGGACAGGGAGTATATGAAAAACTGTTTTTT
TRBV11-3	TRBJ2-2	.	few	CASSLAANTGELFF	TGTGCCAGCAGCTTAGCAGCGAACACCGGGGAGCTGTTTTTT
TRBV5-4	TRBJ2-2	TRBD2	few	CASSPLGTSGSTGELFF	TGTGCCAGCAGCCCCCTAGGGACTAGCGGGAGTACCGGGGAGCTGTTTTTT
TRBV5-8	TRBJ2-7	.	few	CASSPGQFAYEQYF	TGTGCCAGCTCCCCCGGACAGTTCGCCTACGAGCAGTACTTC
TRBV30	TRBJ1-2	.	few	CAWMRDTSGGYTF	TGTGCCTGGATGAGGGACACCTCGGGGGGCTACACCTTC
TRBV4-3	TRBJ2-5	TRBD1	many	CASSRDRDETQYF	TGCGCCAGCAGCCGGGACAGGGATGAGACCCAGTACTTC
TRBV5-5	TRBJ2-1	TRBD1	.	CASSFYRGQSDEQFF	TGTGCCAGCAGCTTCTACAGGGGGCAATCTGATGAGCAGTTCTTC
TRBV5-4	TRBJ1-2	.	few	CASSNPTGNYGYTF	TGTGCCAGCAGCAACCCCACAGGGAACTATGGCTACACCTTC
TRBV29-1	TRBJ2-3	.	many	CSVEGQGTDTQYF	TGCAGCGTTGAAGGGCAGGGCACAGATACGCAGTATTTT
TRBV10-3	TRBJ2-2	TRBD1	.	CAIRDRVAGELFF	TGTGCCATCAGGGACAGGGTCGCCGGGGAGCTGTTTTTT
TRBV7-9	TRBJ2-3	TRBD1	many	CASSPLTGVLNTDTQYF	TGTGCCAGCAGCCCGTTGACAGGGGTATTGAACACAGATACGCAGTATTTT
TRBV7-2	TRBJ2-3	.	few	CASSFRSSTDTQYF	TGTGCCAGCAGCTTCCGTTCTAGCACAGATACGCAGTATTTT
TRBV30	TRBJ1-2	TRBD1	.	CAWSVKGGANGYTF	TGTGCCTGGAGTGTAAAAGGGGGCGCGAATGGCTACACCTTC
TRBV5-1	TRBJ2-1	.	few	CASSLVAESDEQFF	TGCGCCAGCAGCTTGGTGGCGGAGTCGGATGAGCAGTTCTTC
TRBV11-3	TRBJ2-1	.	.	CASSLGQGRDNEQFF	TGTGCCAGCAGCTTAGGTCAGGGGAGGGACAATGAGCAGTTCTTC
TRBV7-2	TRBJ2-2	.	.	CASRTGNTGELFF	TGTGCCAGCAGAACGGGGAACACCGGGGAGCTGTTTTTT
TRBV4-3	TRBJ2-3	.	.	CASSQEASGTDTQYF	TGCGCCAGCAGCCAAGAGGCGAGCGGAACAGATACGCAGTATTTT
TRBV18	TRBJ2-1	.	.	CASSPAGSSHNEQFF	TGTGCCAGCTCACCGGCGGGGAGTAGCCACAATGAGCAGTTCTTC
TRBV9	TRBJ2-5	.	few	CASSGGVGETQYF	TGTGCCAGCAGCGGGGGGGTCGGCGAGACCCAGTACTTC
TRBV27	TRBJ2-7	.	few	CASSLQGGYEQYF	TGTGCCAGCAGTTTACAGGGGGGCTACGAGCAGTACTTC
TRBV14	TRBJ1-5	TRBD1	.	CASSQAGGNGMQPQHF	TGTGCCAGCAGCCAAGCAGGGGGGAATGGTATGCAGCCCCAGCATTTT
TRBV2	TRBJ2-2	TRBD1	.	CASSLAGTEITGELFF	TGTGCCAGCAGCCTTGCCGGGACAGAAATCACCGGGGAGCTGTTTTTT
TRBV2	TRBJ2-5	.	.	CASSERTTQETQYF	TGTGCCAGCAGTGAACGGACAACCCAAGAGACCCAGTACTTC
TRBV18	TRBJ1-1	TRBD1	few	CASSPDRDTEAFF	TGTGCCAGCTCGCCAGACAGGGACACTGAAGCTTTCTTT
TRBV6-6	TRBJ2-5	TRBD2	few	CASSYQAGQLQETQYF	TGTGCCAGCAGTTACCAAGCGGGGCAGCTCCAAGAGACCCAGTACTTC
TRBV5-1	TRBJ1-2	.	few	CASSLEGNYGYTF	TGCGCCAGCAGCTTGGAGGGGAACTATGGCTACACCTTC
TRBV15	TRBJ2-1	TRBD2	many	CATSIVAGENEQFF	TGTGCCACCAGCATAGTAGCGGGGGAAAATGAGCAGTTCTTC